What follows are 28 T cell receptor beta chains derived from one specimen sequenced in a study of T cell changes during pregnancy in multiple sclerosis. This table comes from immunoSEQ multiplex PCR, and its TCRdb copy is limited to in-frame clones, with some not included. This sample has some 40,000 clones, with about 89% found just once. The sample here was CD4+ T cells from peripheral blood mononuclear cells, taken in the third trimester of pregnancy. Receptor source: a female donor in good health, enrolled as a control in a pregnancy study.

The genes are TRBV4-2 and TRBJ2-7; 14 bases are shared with TRBD2. Germline-derived CDR1 and CDR2 are LGHNA and YNFKEQ. V was clipped by 2 bases and J by 7 bases; unmatched bases: 16. The CDR3 length is 19 residues. In DNA form, the CDR3 reads TGTGCCAGCAGCCAACGTACCCCGGACTCGACTAGCGGGAGGGGTGAGCAGTACTTC. Amino acid sequence: CASSQRTPDSTSGRGEQYF.

The chain is built from TRBV7-2 and TRBJ2-3; 8 bases map to TRBD2. V shed 4 bases and J 4 bases; nucleotides not matched to a gene: 10. The CDR3 covers 16 residues. Germline V gene sequence: CDR1 SGHTA, CDR2 FQGNSA. In DNA, the CDR3 is TGTGCCAGCAGCTCTCCGTGGCTAGCGGGCGCAGATACGCAGTATTTT. It is translated as CASSSPWLAGADTQYF.

The J gene is TRBJ1-2, the V gene TRBV5-6; TRBD1 matches 9 bases. Germline CDR1 SGHDT, CDR2 YYEEEE. The J segment lost 5 bases and the V segment lost 0 bases, leaving 2 bases of the junction unmatched. The CDR3 is 14 amino acids. The chain's CDR3 is CASSLGQGGYGYTF. The CDR3 DNA reads TGTGCCAGCAGCTTGGGACAGGGGGGGTATGGCTACACCTTC.

This chain connects TRBV30 to TRBJ2-5, with 8 bases fitting TRBD2. The CDR3 sequence is 17 residues long. CDR1 is GTSNPN, CDR2 SVGIG, per germline (reference sequence). Trimming at V came to 0 bases and at J to 9 bases, leaving 18 bases not matched to a gene. The CDR3 spells CAWSVTRGASGLRAQYF. The CDR3 DNA reads TGTGCCTGGAGTGTAACGCGGGGGGCCTCGGGGCTCCGGGCCCAGTACTTC.

The V call is TRBV7-2, the J call TRBJ2-1; 8 bases are shared with TRBD2. The CDR3 runs 15 residues. Germline V gene sequence: CDR1 SGHTA, CDR2 FQGNSA. Trimming cost V 1 base and J 8 bases; bases outside gene matches: 7. The CDR3 nucleotides read TGTGCCAGCAGCTTAGACGGGACTAGTGTTGATGAGCAGTTCTTC. Translating gives CASSLDGTSVDEQFF.

The sample holds a few counts of this clone. The J gene is TRBJ2-2, the V gene TRBV6-4; TRBD2 matches at 10 bases. The CDR3 consists of 15 residues. CDR1 is MRHNA, CDR2 SNTAGT, per germline. V trimming: 5 bases; J trimming: 3 bases; junction bases outside the gene matches: 3. Written as DNA, the CDR3 is TGTGCCAGCAGTCGGCTAGCGGGAGACACCGGGGAGCTGTTTTTT. Amino acid sequence: CASSRLAGDTGELFF.

This clone came up once. This chain links TRBV27 with TRBJ2-3; the match to TRBD1 covers 7 bases. Losses at the gene ends were 4 bases for V and 0 bases for J; bases not matched to a gene: 4. Germline V gene sequence: CDR1 MNHEY, CDR2 SMNVEV (reference sequence). The CDR3 spans 15 residues. CDR3 loop: CASSSETGSTDTQYF. CDR3 nucleotide sequence: TGTGCCAGCAGTTCCGAGACAGGGAGCACAGATACGCAGTATTTT.

This clone appeared a single time. The rearrangement links TRBV6-5 to TRBJ1-2, with D perhaps TRBD1 (5 bases). V was trimmed by 6 bases and J by 8 bases, leaving 19 bases between them. CDR1 and CDR2 (germline): MNHEY, SVGAGI. The CDR3 sequence is 14 residues long. In DNA, the CDR3 is TGTGCCAGCAGGAACTCCCCCAGGGAGGGAGGCTACACCTTC. This sequence encodes CASRNSPREGGYTF.

The gene calls are TRBV2 and TRBJ1-3, with 8 nucleotides matching TRBD1. The germline V gene has CDR1 SNHLY and CDR2 FYNNEI. With V trimmed by 5 bases and J by 2 bases, 8 bases remained unmatched. The CDR3 is made up of 16 amino acids. For the CDR3, the DNA is TGTGCCAGCAGTACCCTAGTGGGACAGGCTGGAAACACCATATATTTT. Protein sequence: CASSTLVGQAGNTIYF.

J is TRBJ2-7 and V is TRBV27, with D maybe TRBD2 (6 bases). This CDR3 is built from 14 residues. Germline V gene lookup returns CDR1 MNHEY and CDR2 SMNVEV (reference sequence). V lost 8 bases to trimming and J lost 4 bases, with 18 bases between them. The CDR3, as DNA: TGTGCCAGCCAACCAGGGACTCCCCCTTACGAGCAGTACTTC. Its protein is CASQPGTPPYEQYF.

In its sample, this clone was seen once. V is TRBV5-1 and J is TRBJ2-1, with 11 bases matching TRBD2. Per germline, CDR1 SGHRS and CDR2 YFSETQ. V gave up 3 bases and J gave up 1 base; unmatched junction bases: 6. The CDR3 is made up of 17 amino acids. DNA for the CDR3: TGCGCCAGCAGCTCCCTAGCGGGAGGTATATCCTACAATGAGCAGTTCTTC. The encoded protein is CASSSLAGGISYNEQFF.

This clone was seen only a few times. The chain combines TRBV7-6 with TRBJ2-7; a possible D gene is TRBD1 (6 bases). This CDR3 spans 16 amino acids. V lost 2 bases and J 3 bases, leaving 17 bases between the germline ends. The V gene's germline CDR1 is SGHVS and CDR2 FNYEAQ. For the CDR3, the DNA is TGTGCCAGCAGCTTAAGGCCAGGGCAAGGGGGCTACGAGCAGTACTTC. Translating gives CASSLRPGQGGYEQYF.

V and J are TRBV27 and TRBJ1-4; TRBD1 aligns across 9 bases. The germline CDR1 and CDR2 sequences are MNHEY and SMNVEV (reference sequence). Trimming took 5 bases from V and 8 from J; bases not matched to a gene: 9. The CDR3 is made up of 15 amino acids. The CDR3 protein is CASSRDGTGSEKLFF. The CDR3 bases are TGTGCCAGCAGTCGAGACGGGACAGGGTCGGAAAAACTGTTTTTT.

V gene TRBV27 combines with J gene TRBJ2-7, with 8 bases lining up with TRBD2. This CDR3 is 14 amino acids long. Trimming at V came to 5 bases and at J to 4 bases, leaving 7 bases not matched to a gene. Germline assignment: CDR1 MNHEY and CDR2 SMNVEV (reference sequence). CDR3 in amino acids: CASSARGGPYEQYF. The CDR3 coding sequence is TGTGCCAGCAGTGCCCGGGGGGGACCGTACGAGCAGTACTTC.

The V call is TRBV5-1, the J call TRBJ2-3; TRBD2 aligns across 12 bases. This CDR3 comprises 16 residues. In germline, CDR1 is SGHRS, CDR2 YFSETQ. Trimming took 7 bases from V and 3 from J; bases not matched to a gene: 9. CDR3 region: CASGETSGRRTDTQYF. The CDR3 DNA reads TGCGCCAGCGGAGAAACTAGCGGGAGGAGGACAGATACGCAGTATTTT.

The V call is TRBV7-2, the J call TRBJ1-2; 9 nucleotides align to TRBD1. Germline V gene lookup returns CDR1 SGHTA and CDR2 FQGNSA. V lost 0 bases and J lost 1; bases outside the gene matches: 3. The CDR3 is 16 amino acids. The CDR3: CASSLAGQGLNYGYTF. The CDR3 DNA reads as TGTGCCAGCAGCTTAGCCGGACAGGGGCTTAACTATGGCTACACCTTC.

The chain joins TRBV19 to TRBJ2-1; D perhaps matches TRBD1 (6 bases). Germline V gene data show CDR1 as LNHDA and CDR2 as SQIVND (reference sequence). CDR3 length equals 15 residues. V shed 3 bases and J shed 6 bases, with 15 bases lying between them. The CDR3 nucleotides are TGTGCCAGTAGTATTAGGCCAGGGGAAGGCAATGAGCAGTTCTTC. It codes for CASSIRPGEGNEQFF.

V usage is TRBV11-2 and J usage is TRBJ2-7; D may be TRBD2 (6 bases). CDR1 is SGHAT, CDR2 FQNNGV, per germline. CDR3 length: 15 amino acids. Deletions cut 2 bases from V and 4 bases from J, with 15 bases between. The CDR3 nucleotides read TGTGCCAGCAGCTTAAATCCGGGAGCTGCGTACGAGCAGTACTTC. As protein: CASSLNPGAAYEQYF.

The CDR3, as DNA: TGTGCCTGGACCACGGGAGGGGGACTTAATGAGCAGTTCTTC. Its translation is CAWTTGGGLNEQFF. The chain couples TRBV30 to TRBJ2-1, with 8 bases identical to TRBD2. The germline gives CDR1 GTSNPN, CDR2 SVGIG (reference sequence). V lost 4 bases to trimming and J lost 7 bases; unmatched junction nucleotides: 9. The CDR3 contains 14 residues. Combining the CDR3 with reference TRBV30 and TRBJ2-1 gives the whole variable domain SQTIHQWPATLVQPVGSPLSLECTVEGTSNPNLYWYRQAAGRGLQLLFYSVGIGQISSEVPQNLSASRPQDRQFILSSKKLLLSDSGFYLCAWTTGGGLNEQFFGPGTRLTVL.

This chain connects TRBV4-3 to TRBJ2-3, with D possibly being TRBD1 (6 bases). V lost 0 bases, J lost 3 bases, and 13 bases lay in between. CDR1 and CDR2 from the germline V gene are LGHNA and YSLEER. This CDR3 comprises 16 residues. DNA for the CDR3: TGCGCCAGCAGCCAAGAAAACAGGGTAGGGACAGATACGCAGTATTTT. Its protein is CASSQENRVGTDTQYF.

V gene TRBV30 combines with J gene TRBJ1-4; D is undetermined. There are 14 residues in the CDR3. The V end was cut by 3 bases, the J end by 14 bases, with 22 bases between. Germline V lookup: CDR1 GTSNPN, CDR2 SVGIG (reference sequence). The CDR3 is CAWSGVIGMKRLFF. CDR3 sequence (DNA): TGTGCCTGGAGCGGAGTAATTGGTATGAAAAGGCTGTTTTTT. The variable domain in full, with the rest retrieved from reference TRBV30 and TRBJ1-4, is SQTIHQWPATLVQPVGSPLSLECTVEGTSNPNLYWYRQAAGRGLQLLFYSVGIGQISSEVPQNLSASRPQDRQFILSSKKLLLSDSGFYLCAWSGVIGMKRLFFGSGTQLSVL.

The gene calls are TRBV4-1 and TRBJ2-3, with 11 bases lining up with TRBD1. CDR3 length: 15 residues. J was trimmed by 6 bases and V by 0 bases; bases with no gene match: 2. Germline CDR1 is MGHRA and CDR2 is YSYEKL. The CDR3, as DNA: TGCGCCAGCAGCCAAGAGGGACAGGGGGGCGATACGCAGTATTTT. Its protein is CASSQEGQGGDTQYF.

This rearrangement joins TRBV7-2 to TRBJ2-3; 9 nucleotides match TRBD2. CDR1 and CDR2 (germline): SGHTA, FQGNSA. The CDR3 has 15 residues. Trimming took 4 bases from V and 6 from J; bases not matched to a gene: 8. The CDR3, as DNA: TGTGCCAGCAGCTGGACTAGCGATTTTAGGGATACGCAGTATTTT. This gives the protein CASSWTSDFRDTQYF. The full variable domain, its missing parts supplied by reference TRBV7-2 and TRBJ2-3, is GAGVSQSPSNKVTEKGKDVELRCDPISGHTALYWYRQSLGQGLEFLIYFQGNSAPDKSGLPSDRFSAERTGGSVSTLTIQRTQQEDSAVYLCASSWTSDFRDTQYFGPGTRLTVL.

The V and J genes are TRBV29-1 and TRBJ2-7, with D possibly TRBD2 on 6 matching bases. Germline V gene lookup returns CDR1 SQVTM and CDR2 ANQGSEA. The V end was cut by 6 bases, the J end by 2 bases, with 11 bases between. This CDR3 spans 12 amino acids. As DNA, the CDR3 is TGCAGCGTGATTCGCGGGACCTACGAGCAGTACTTC. The encoded protein is CSVIRGTYEQYF.

The rearrangement joins TRBV19 to TRBJ2-7; the match to TRBD1 covers 7 bases. CDR3 length equals 14 residues. Germline CDR1 is LNHDA and CDR2 is SQIVND (reference sequence). With 10 bases clipped from V and 4 bases from J, the junction kept 13 bases outside the gene matches. The CDR3 loop reads CATKSTGKAYEQYF. In nucleotides, the CDR3 is TGTGCCACCAAATCGACAGGGAAAGCATACGAGCAGTACTTC.

This clone appeared once. J is TRBJ2-5 and V is TRBV2, with D possibly matching TRBD1 (6 bases). Germline loops: CDR1 SNHLY, CDR2 FYNNEI. V was pared by 1 base and J by 5 bases, with 8 bases between. This CDR3 is 13 amino acids long. The CDR3 region is CASSEDREETQYF. The CDR3, as DNA: TGTGCCAGCAGTGAAGACAGGGAGGAGACCCAGTACTTC.

The chain employs TRBV11-3 and TRBJ2-3, with TRBD2 matching 10 bases. Germline lookup yields CDR1 SGHNT and CDR2 YENEEA. The junction had 10 bases not matched to a gene; V was cut back by 4 bases and J by 6 bases. CDR3 length: 16 amino acids. The CDR3 nucleotides read TGTGCCAGCAGCTCCCGAACTAGCGGGGACGGGGATACGCAGTATTTT. It is translated as CASSSRTSGDGDTQYF.

The gene calls are TRBV6-5 and TRBJ2-3; TRBD2 matches 7 bases. J gave up 2 bases and V 6 bases, and 2 bases lay outside the gene matches. Per the germline V gene, CDR1 is MNHEY and CDR2 is SVGAGI. There are 13 residues in the CDR3. CDR3 region: CASRSGDTDTQYF. The DNA for the CDR3 is TGTGCCAGCAGGAGCGGGGACACAGATACGCAGTATTTT.